A single TCR beta chain is shown here with its context. The data were taken from a study of blood T cell repertoires in COVID-19. Overall study: The United States, Italy and Spain supplied acute and convalescent COVID-19 samples. T cells, B-cell-depleted T cells, or PBMCs supplied cDNA or gDNA.

V was clipped by 3 bases and J by 6 bases; unmatched bases: 1. This CDR3 is 13 amino acids long. The germline CDR1 and CDR2 sequences are MGHRA and YSYEKL. Authors' data handling: Estimation of nucleated cell counts relied on the amplification of reference gene primers. Clones were sequenced by immunoSEQ multiplex PCR, and TCRdb holds only the in-frame ones, with some missing. V and J calls and clone size come straight from that table; D and trimming were deduced from the DNA. Of approximately 84,000 clones in the sample, 83% are singletons; the top ten hold 25% to 35%. The chain is built from TRBV4-1 and TRBJ2-1; 8 bases align to TRBD1. The sequencing input was peripheral blood. The sequence derives from a woman aged 80 or over with acute or convalescent COVID-19. The CDR3 is CASSQDRVNEQFF. In DNA, the CDR3 is TGCGCCAGCAGCCAGGACAGGGTCAATGAGCAGTTCTTC.